This TCR beta chain was recorded in a study of OX40 agonist ivuxolimab in advanced cancers. About the study as a whole: The costimulatory receptor OX40 (CD134) was targeted by ivuxolimab, a fully human IgG2 agonistic monoclonal antibody. Intravenous ivuxolimab was administered to patients every 2 weeks at six dose levels: 0.01, 0.1, 0.3, 1.5, 3 and 10 mg/kg. Of the 50 to 55 dose-escalation patients, hepatocellular carcinoma was present in approximately 20, melanoma in approximately 15, renal cell carcinoma in 9 and head and neck cancer in 9. The dose-escalation cohort was almost 85% male with a mean age of approximately 59 years, ranging from roughly 20 to 80. Prior anti-PD-1, anti-PD-L1 or anti-CTLA-4 therapy was permitted, and roughly two fifths of dose-escalation patients had received checkpoint inhibitors. Partial responses were achieved by three dose-escalation patients, of whom one had hepatocellular carcinoma and two had cutaneous melanoma. Peripheral TCRbeta sequencing aimed to test whether ivuxolimab altered TCR sequence diversity and caused clonal T-cell expansion. The paper describes the monotherapy dose-escalation part (N = 52 patients) of the phase I trial of ivuxolimab.

Broad study findings and their caveats: At doses from 0.1 to 3.0 mg/kg, clonal expansion was seen in both CD4+ and CD8+ blood T cells between baseline and week 6. After ivuxolimab, CD8+ T cells had more expanded clones than CD4+ T cells on average. Low levels of normalized T-cell clonal expansion were also seen in some patients who did not respond. The antigen specificity of the peripheral T cells that underwent clonal expansion was not determined. In the 0.1-3.0 mg/kg groups, partial responders had among the lowest normalized peripheral clonal expansion, particularly in CD8+ T cells.

CDR1 and CDR2, per the germline V gene, are KGHSY and FQNENV. Between the V and J ends, shortened by 2 bases and 9 bases respectively, the junction contains 11 bases. The CDR3 runs 13 amino acids, cysteine and phenylalanine included. The sequence is cut down to CDR3 DNA, 39 bases in frame from base 1. The trial excluded patients who had a history of autoimmune disease or who were on systemic immunosuppression. In every dose cohort, peripheral blood was drawn for TCR sequencing at baseline, cycle 4 day 1, and cycle 7 day 1. The samples were taken from a phase I, first-in-human, multicenter, open-label dose-escalation trial of ivuxolimab. Adults with locally advanced or metastatic melanoma, renal cell carcinoma, hepatocellular carcinoma or head and neck squamous cell carcinoma were enrolled in the trial. CD4+ and CD8+ T cells were sorted separately from peripheral blood before TCR sequencing. Points on this clone: The antigen this receptor binds is unknown. Nothing much larger sits one base from this clone, and base qualities are not available.

To sequence the TCRbeta CDR3 region, genomic DNA was isolated from the sorted cells. The immunoSEQ Assay was used for sequencing of TCRbeta CDR3 regions. Drawn from immuneACCESS, this table holds only the in-frame rearrangements with V and J called that TCRdb kept. Clones are partly lost; checked studies trace under half to an unresolved V gene and leave the rest unexplained. Across this sample there are about 98,000 clones, with 75% to 90% seen only once. The ten largest clones capture 0.7% to 0.95% of the sample. The material sequenced was CD4+ or CD8+ T cells sorted from blood, taken in a trial of the OX40 agonist ivuxolimab. The TCR was taken from an adult with an advanced solid tumor such as melanoma, head and neck, liver or kidney cancer. This chain joins TRBV16 to TRBJ2-1; the D gene is perhaps TRBD1, on 7 matching bases. The CDR3 protein: CASSQRGRGEQFF. The DNA sequence is TGTGCCAGCAGCCAAAGGGGGCGGGGTGAGCAGTTCTTC.